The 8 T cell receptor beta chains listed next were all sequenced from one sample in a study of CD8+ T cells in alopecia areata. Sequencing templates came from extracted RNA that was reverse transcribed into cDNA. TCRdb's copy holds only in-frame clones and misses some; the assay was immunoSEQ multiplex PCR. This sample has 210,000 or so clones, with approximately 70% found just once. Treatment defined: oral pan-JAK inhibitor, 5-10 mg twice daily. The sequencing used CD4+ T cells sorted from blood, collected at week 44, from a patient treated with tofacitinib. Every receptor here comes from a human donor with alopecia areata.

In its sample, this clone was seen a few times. The CDR3 loop is CASSLDRGIAQAFF. DNA for the CDR3: TGCGCCAGCAGCCTAGATAGGGGGATTGCTCAAGCTTTCTTT. The chain combines TRBV4-1 with TRBJ1-1; perhaps TRBD1 as D (6 bases). The CDR3 consists of 14 residues. With 4 bases removed from V and 9 bases from J, the gap between germline ends came to 18 bases. The germline CDR1 and CDR2 sequences are MGHRA and YSYEKL.

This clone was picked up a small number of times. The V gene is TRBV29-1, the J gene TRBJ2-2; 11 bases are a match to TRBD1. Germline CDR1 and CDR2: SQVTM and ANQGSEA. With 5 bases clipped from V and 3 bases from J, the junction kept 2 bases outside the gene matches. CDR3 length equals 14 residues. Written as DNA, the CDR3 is TGCAGCGTTAGGACAGGGGGCTACACCGGGGAGCTGTTTTTT. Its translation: CSVRTGGYTGELFF.

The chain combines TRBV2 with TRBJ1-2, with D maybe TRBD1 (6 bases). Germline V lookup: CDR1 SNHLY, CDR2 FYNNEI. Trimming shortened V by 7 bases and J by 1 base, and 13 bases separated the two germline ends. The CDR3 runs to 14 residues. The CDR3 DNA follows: TGTGCCAGCACCTTGAGACAGGATAACTATGGCTACACCTTC. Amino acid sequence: CASTLRQDNYGYTF.

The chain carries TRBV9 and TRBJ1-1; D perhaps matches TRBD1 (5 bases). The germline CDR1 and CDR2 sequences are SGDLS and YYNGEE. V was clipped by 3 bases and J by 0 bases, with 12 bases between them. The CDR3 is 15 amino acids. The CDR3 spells CASSAEGRMNTEAFF. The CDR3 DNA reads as TGTGCCAGCAGCGCAGAGGGACGTATGAACACTGAAGCTTTCTTT.

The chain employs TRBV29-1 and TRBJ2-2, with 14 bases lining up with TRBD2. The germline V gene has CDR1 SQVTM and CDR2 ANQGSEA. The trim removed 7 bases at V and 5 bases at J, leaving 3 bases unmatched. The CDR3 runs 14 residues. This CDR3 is CSGGTSGGTGELFF. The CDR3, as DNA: TGCAGCGGAGGGACTAGCGGGGGTACCGGGGAGCTGTTTTTT.

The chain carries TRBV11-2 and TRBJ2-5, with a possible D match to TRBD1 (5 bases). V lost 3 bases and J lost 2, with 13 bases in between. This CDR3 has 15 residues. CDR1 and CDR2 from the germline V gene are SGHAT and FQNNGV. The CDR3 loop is CASSFLFGAQETQYF. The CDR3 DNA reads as TGTGCCAGCAGCTTCCTATTTGGGGCTCAAGAGACCCAGTACTTC.

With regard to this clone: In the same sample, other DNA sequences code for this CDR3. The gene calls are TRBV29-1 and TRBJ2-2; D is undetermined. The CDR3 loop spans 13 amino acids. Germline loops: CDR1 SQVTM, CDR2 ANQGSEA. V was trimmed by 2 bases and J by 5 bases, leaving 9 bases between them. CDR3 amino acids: CSVEQGYTGELFF. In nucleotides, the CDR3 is TGCAGCGTTGAACAAGGGTATACCGGGGAGCTGTTTTTT.

The DNA for the CDR3 is TGCGCCAGCAGCCAAGATACCGGAGATACGCAGTATTTT. It encodes CASSQDTGDTQYF. The rearrangement uses TRBV4-3 and TRBJ2-3; D is unresolved. CDR3 size: 13 residues. V was shortened by 0 bases and J by 5 bases, with 6 bases between the two germline ends. Germline V gene sequence: CDR1 LGHNA, CDR2 YSLEER.